This is a list of T cell receptor beta chains from one sample in a study of shared clonotypes between healthy human individuals. Here immunoSEQ multiplex PCR was the method, and the copy in TCRdb shows in-frame clones only, minus some. The table records roughly 1 million clones, 60% to 80% of them present only once. Sequenced material: memory CD4+ T cells sorted from blood. The receptor set was obtained from a man between 18 and 35 years old in good health. Both conserved end residues are part of each CDR3. Each record gives: clone size, D gene, V gene, J gene, CDR3 protein, CDR3 DNA. A D gene is named only where the DNA matches it firmly. Clone size is not always given. Where it is, it says once, few, many or a class for expanded clones.

.,.,TRBV10-2,TRBJ1-5,CASSESSNQPQHF,TGCGCCAGCAGTGAGTCGAGCAATCAGCCCCAGCATTTT
.,TRBD1,TRBV7-7,TRBJ2-5,CASSLQTGMGETQYF,TGTGCTAGCAGCCTGCAGACAGGGATGGGAGAGACCCAGTACTTC
.,TRBD2,TRBV7-9,TRBJ2-7,CASSRMASGYEQYF,TGTGCCAGCAGCCGTATGGCTAGCGGCTACGAGCAGTACTTC
.,.,TRBV6-6,TRBJ2-2,CASSYGGTGELFF,TGTGCCAGCAGTTACGGGGGAACCGGGGAGCTGTTTTTT
few,.,TRBV7-2,TRBJ2-7,CASSLGASSSYEQYF,TGTGCCAGCAGCTTAGGGGCATCCAGCTCCTACGAGCAGTACTTC
.,.,TRBV27,TRBJ2-3,CASSFRGDTQYF,TGTGCCAGCAGTTTCCGGGGAGATACGCAGTATTTT
.,.,TRBV15,TRBJ1-5,CATSRDDRANQPQHF,TGTGCCACCAGCAGAGATGACCGCGCCAATCAGCCCCAGCATTTT
many,TRBD1,TRBV7-9,TRBJ2-7,CASSRGQGPYEQYF,TGTGCCAGCAGCAGGGGACAGGGTCCCTACGAGCAGTACTTC
few,.,TRBV30,TRBJ1-1,CAWSVMGFGTEAFF,TGTGCCTGGAGTGTAATGGGTTTTGGCACTGAAGCTTTCTTT
.,TRBD1,TRBV5-4,TRBJ2-6,CASSFMDRGQSGANVLTF,TGTGCCAGCAGCTTTATGGACAGGGGGCAGTCTGGGGCCAACGTCCTGACTTTC
.,TRBD1,TRBV6-5,TRBJ1-2,CASSTGGAKAGYTF,TGTGCCAGCAGCACAGGGGGAGCTAAGGCTGGCTACACCTTC
.,.,TRBV21-1,TRBJ1-4,CASSKVTRLDEKLFF,TGTGCCAGCAGCAAAGTGACTCGGCTTGATGAAAAACTGTTTTTT
.,.,TRBV11-2,TRBJ1-4,CASSLGQSGRFF,TGTGCCAGCAGCTTAGGGCAGAGCGGGAGGTTTTTT
.,TRBD2,TRBV6-5,TRBJ2-7,CASSLSGGPYEQYF,TGTGCCAGCAGTTTGAGCGGGGGGCCCTACGAGCAGTACTTC
.,TRBD2,TRBV25-1,TRBJ2-3,CASSPRTSGKVRTDTQYF,TGTGCCAGCAGTCCTCGGACTAGCGGGAAAGTGAGGACAGATACGCAGTATTTT
.,.,TRBV5-1,TRBJ2-1,CASSLSQNNEQFF,TGCGCCAGCAGCTTATCACAGAACAATGAGCAGTTCTTC
.,.,TRBV30,TRBJ2-7,CAWSLRDTYEQYF,TGTGCCTGGAGTCTCAGGGACACCTACGAGCAGTACTTC
.,.,TRBV20-1,TRBJ2-5,CSAMRQETQYF,TGCAGTGCTATGCGCCAAGAGACCCAGTACTTC
.,.,TRBV7-6,TRBJ1-3,CASSSTRERNTIYF,TGTGCCAGCAGCTCCACGCGGGAGCGTAACACCATATATTTT
.,.,TRBV7-9,TRBJ2-6,CASSAGMGANVLTF,TGTGCCAGCAGCGCCGGAATGGGGGCCAACGTCCTGACTTTC
.,TRBD1,TRBV27,TRBJ2-4,CASSLTLRSSGTGGYVVQNIQYF,TGTGCCAGCAGTCTTACTCTTCGATCGTCCGGGACAGGGGGCTACGTAGTCCAAAACATTCAGTACTTC
.,.,TRBV7-2,TRBJ1-4,CASSLGSGENEKLFF,TGTGCCAGCAGCCTGGGTTCCGGGGAGAATGAAAAACTGTTTTTT
.,TRBD2,TRBV15,TRBJ2-1,CATSRVGGSYNEQFF,TGTGCCACCAGCAGAGTGGGGGGGTCCTACAATGAGCAGTTCTTC
.,.,TRBV19,TRBJ1-5,CASRRDPGQPQHF,TGTGCCAGTCGTAGGGACCCTGGTCAGCCCCAGCATTTT
few,TRBD1,TRBV5-1,TRBJ1-6,CASTQGQGLDNSPLHF,TGCGCCAGCACCCAGGGACAGGGGCTCGATAATTCACCCCTCCACTTT
few,.,TRBV4-1,TRBJ1-2,CASSPLGQTNYGYTF,TGCGCCAGCAGCCCCCTAGGACAGACTAACTATGGCTACACCTTC
.,TRBD2,TRBV14,TRBJ2-4,CASSQEAGLNIQYF,TGTGCCAGCAGCCAAGAAGCGGGGTTGAACATTCAGTACTTC
few,.,TRBV14,TRBJ1-3,CASSPSGTPGNTIYF,TGTGCCAGCAGCCCGTCAGGGACTCCTGGAAACACCATATATTTT
.,.,TRBV6-5,TRBJ1-2,CASSYSKWGTDGYTF,TGTGCCAGCAGTTACTCGAAGTGGGGGACGGATGGCTACACCTTC
.,.,TRBV7-2,TRBJ1-2,CASSLAPGVNYGYTF,TGTGCCAGCAGCTTAGCCCCAGGGGTGAACTATGGCTACACCTTC
few,TRBD1,TRBV19,TRBJ1-6,CASRDRGSYNSPLHF,TGTGCCAGTAGGGACAGGGGCTCCTATAATTCACCCCTCCACTTT
.,TRBD1,TRBV30,TRBJ2-5,CAYTPRDRGETQYF,TGTGCCTACACGCCCCGGGACAGGGGAGAGACCCAGTACTTC
once,TRBD1,TRBV23-1,TRBJ1-6,CASSQAPRGQGLGSPLHF,TGCGCCAGCAGTCAGGCTCCGAGGGGACAGGGACTTGGGTCACCCCTCCACTTT
.,TRBD1,TRBV7-2,TRBJ2-1,CASSSGQTYNEQFF,TGTGCCAGCAGCTCGGGACAGACCTACAATGAGCAGTTCTTC
.,TRBD1,TRBV11-2,TRBJ1-5,CASSLDRNQPQHF,TGTGCCAGCAGCCTGGACAGGAATCAGCCCCAGCATTTT
.,.,TRBV6-1,TRBJ1-2,CASSAGRNYGYTF,TGTGCCAGCAGTGCCGGACGGAACTATGGCTACACCTTC
many,.,TRBV6-6,TRBJ1-6,CASSPDRREGYSPLHF,TGTGCCAGCAGTCCCGACCGTAGAGAGGGCTATTCACCCCTCCACTTT
.,.,TRBV5-1,TRBJ2-7,CASSLGRFEQYF,TGCGCCAGCAGCTTGGGGCGGTTCGAGCAGTACTTC
.,.,TRBV5-1,TRBJ2-7,CASSLVPTSRPYEQYF,TGCGCCAGCAGCTTAGTCCCCACTAGCCGACCGTACGAGCAGTACTTC
.,TRBD1,TRBV6-1,TRBJ1-2,CASSSRQGWSGYTF,TGTGCCAGCTCTTCCCGACAGGGGTGGAGTGGCTACACCTTC
.,TRBD1,TRBV5-1,TRBJ2-3,CASRNPGQGPQGLQYF,TGCGCCAGCAGAAATCCGGGACAGGGGCCCCAAGGGCTCCAGTATTTT
.,.,TRBV5-1,TRBJ1-1,CASSLVVGRNTEAFF,TGCGCCAGCAGCTTGGTTGTTGGCAGGAACACTGAAGCTTTCTTT
.,.,TRBV4-2,TRBJ2-5,CASSQDPFREETQYF,TGTGCCAGCAGCCAAGATCCGTTTAGAGAAGAGACCCAGTACTTC
.,.,TRBV9,TRBJ2-7,CASSVGINSYEQYF,TGTGCCAGCAGCGTAGGGATAAACTCCTACGAGCAGTACTTC
.,.,TRBV20-1,TRBJ1-1,CSAETGGAFF,TGCAGTGCTGAAACAGGCGGCGCTTTCTTT
.,.,TRBV7-3,TRBJ2-7,CASSRVCHSLYYYEQYF,TGTGCCAGCAGCCGGGTGTGTCACTCCTTATACTACTACGAGCAGTACTTC
.,.,TRBV9,TRBJ2-4,CASSLTSQGGRDIQYF,TGTGCCAGCAGTCTCACCTCACAGGGAGGGAGAGACATTCAGTACTTC
.,.,TRBV13,TRBJ1-1,CASSLRRFLGDTEAFF,TGTGCCAGCAGCTTACGGCGATTCTTAGGGGACACTGAAGCTTTCTTT
.,.,TRBV11-1,TRBJ2-1,CASSFRDVYNEQFF,TGTGCCAGCAGCTTCCGGGATGTTTACAATGAGCAGTTCTTC
few,TRBD2,TRBV28,TRBJ2-5,CASSFGLAGGRSFGETQYF,TGTGCCAGCAGTTTTGGCCTAGCGGGGGGTAGAAGCTTTGGCGAGACCCAGTACTTC